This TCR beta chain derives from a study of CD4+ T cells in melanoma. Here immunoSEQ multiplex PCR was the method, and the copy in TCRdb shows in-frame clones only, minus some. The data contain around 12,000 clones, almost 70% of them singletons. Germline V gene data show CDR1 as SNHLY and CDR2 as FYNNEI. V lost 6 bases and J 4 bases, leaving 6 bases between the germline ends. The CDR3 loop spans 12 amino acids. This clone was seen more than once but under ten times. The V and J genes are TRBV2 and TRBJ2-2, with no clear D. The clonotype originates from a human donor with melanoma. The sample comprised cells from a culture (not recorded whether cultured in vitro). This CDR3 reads CASRPRTGELFF. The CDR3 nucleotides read TGTGCCAGCAGGCCGCGCACCGGGGAGCTGTTTTTT.